The source of this T cell receptor (beta chain) is a study of identical twins. Findings of the study overall: With abundant cord blood beta clonotypes, insertions were fewer; memory repertoires showed no such pattern. Where beta out-of-frame sequences were concerned, excess twin sharing was weaker. There was more out-of-frame TCR alpha sharing in monozygotic twins than models estimated.

CDR3 length: 17 residues. J lost 1 base, V lost 4 bases, and 10 bases had no gene match. The germline V gene encodes CDR1 LGHNA and CDR2 YNFKEQ. A remark on this clonotype: No antigen is known for it.

A universal primer site was created by template switching, with the cDNA bearing unique molecular identifiers. TCRdb re-called the 5' RACE reads with MiXCR, one entry per CDR3 protein. The table lists around 1.7 million distinct CDR3 sequences, around 29% of them singletons. The chain carries TRBV4-2 and TRBJ2-3, with TRBD2 identical over 8 bases. The specimen sequenced was cord blood. This receptor was taken from a newborn girl in good health. The CDR3: CASSLRPAGEGTDTQYF. The CDR3 DNA reads as TGTGCCAGCAGCCTGCGACCAGCGGGAGAGGGCACAGATACGCAGTATTTT.